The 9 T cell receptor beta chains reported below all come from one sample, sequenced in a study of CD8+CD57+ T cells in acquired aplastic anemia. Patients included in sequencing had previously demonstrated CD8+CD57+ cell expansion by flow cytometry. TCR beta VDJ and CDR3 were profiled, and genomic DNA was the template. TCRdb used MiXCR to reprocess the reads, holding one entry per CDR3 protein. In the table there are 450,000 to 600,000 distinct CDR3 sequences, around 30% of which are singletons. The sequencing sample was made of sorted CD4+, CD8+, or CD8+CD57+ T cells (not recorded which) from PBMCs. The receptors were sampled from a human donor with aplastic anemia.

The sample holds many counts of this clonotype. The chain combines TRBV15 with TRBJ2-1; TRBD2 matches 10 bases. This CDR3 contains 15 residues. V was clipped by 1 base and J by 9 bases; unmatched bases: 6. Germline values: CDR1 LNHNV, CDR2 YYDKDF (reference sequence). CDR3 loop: CATSRVASGSTEQFF. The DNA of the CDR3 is TGTGCCACCAGCAGAGTGGCTAGCGGGAGTACTGAGCAGTTCTTC.

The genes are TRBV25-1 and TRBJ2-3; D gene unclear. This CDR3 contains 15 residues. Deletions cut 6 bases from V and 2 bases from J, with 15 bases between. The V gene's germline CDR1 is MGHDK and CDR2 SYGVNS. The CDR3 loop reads CASSAGPQDTDTQYF. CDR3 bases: TGTGCCAGCAGCGCCGGACCGCAGGACACAGATACGCAGTATTTT.

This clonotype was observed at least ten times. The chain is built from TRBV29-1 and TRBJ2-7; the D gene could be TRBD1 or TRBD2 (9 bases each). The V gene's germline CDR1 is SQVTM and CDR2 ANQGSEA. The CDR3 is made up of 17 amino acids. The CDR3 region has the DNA TGCAGTTTCTCACAGGGGGCGTCTAGCGGGACGGTATACGAGCAGTACTTC. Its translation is CSFSQGASSGTVYEQYF.

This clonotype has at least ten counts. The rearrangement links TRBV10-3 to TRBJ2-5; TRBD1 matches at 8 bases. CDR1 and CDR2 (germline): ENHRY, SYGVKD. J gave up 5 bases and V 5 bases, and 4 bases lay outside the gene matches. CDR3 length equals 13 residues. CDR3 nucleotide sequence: TGTGCCATCAGTTCCAGGGGGCAGGAGACCCAGTACTTC. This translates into CAISSRGQETQYF.

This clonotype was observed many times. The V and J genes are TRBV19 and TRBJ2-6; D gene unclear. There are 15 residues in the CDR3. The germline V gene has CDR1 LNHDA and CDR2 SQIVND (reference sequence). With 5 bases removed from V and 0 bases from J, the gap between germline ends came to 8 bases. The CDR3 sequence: CASSLGRSGANVLTF. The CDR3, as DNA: TGTGCCAGTAGTCTCGGCCGCTCTGGGGCCAACGTCCTGACTTTC.

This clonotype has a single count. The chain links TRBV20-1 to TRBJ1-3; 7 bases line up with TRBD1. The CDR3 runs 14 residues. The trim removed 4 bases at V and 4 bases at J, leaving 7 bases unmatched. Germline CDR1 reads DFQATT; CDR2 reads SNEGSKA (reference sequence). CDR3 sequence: CSAIEGAVGNTIYF. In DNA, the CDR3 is TGCAGTGCTATCGAGGGGGCTGTCGGAAACACCATATATTTT.

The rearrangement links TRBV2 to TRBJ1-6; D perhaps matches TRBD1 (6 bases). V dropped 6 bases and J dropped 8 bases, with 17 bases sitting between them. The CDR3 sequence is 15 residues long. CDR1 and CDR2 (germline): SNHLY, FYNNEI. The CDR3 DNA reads TGTGCCAGCAGCCCCCAGGGGAACGGTGATTCACCCCTCCACTTT. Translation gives CASSPQGNGDSPLHF.

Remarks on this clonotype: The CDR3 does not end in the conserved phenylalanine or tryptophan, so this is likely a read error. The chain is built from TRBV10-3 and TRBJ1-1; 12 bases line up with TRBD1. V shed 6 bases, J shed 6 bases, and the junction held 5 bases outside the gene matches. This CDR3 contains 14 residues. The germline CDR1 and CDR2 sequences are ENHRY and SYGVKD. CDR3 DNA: TGTGCCATCAGGGGGACAGGGGGCAGCGCTGAAGCTTTCTGT. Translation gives CAIRGTGGSAEAFC.

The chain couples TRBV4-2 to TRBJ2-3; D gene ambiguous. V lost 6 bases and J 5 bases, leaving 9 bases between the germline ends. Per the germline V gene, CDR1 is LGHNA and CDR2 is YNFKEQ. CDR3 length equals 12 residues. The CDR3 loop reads CASRVSVDTQYF. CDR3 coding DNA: TGTGCCAGCAGGGTTTCGGTAGATACGCAGTATTTT.